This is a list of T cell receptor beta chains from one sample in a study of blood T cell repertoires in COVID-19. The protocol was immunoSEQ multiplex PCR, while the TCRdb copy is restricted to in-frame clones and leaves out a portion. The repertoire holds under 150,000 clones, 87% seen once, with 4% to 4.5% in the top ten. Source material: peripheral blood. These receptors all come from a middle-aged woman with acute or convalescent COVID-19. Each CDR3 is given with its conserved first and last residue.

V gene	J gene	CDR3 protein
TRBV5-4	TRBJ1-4	CASSRGGAGNEKLFF
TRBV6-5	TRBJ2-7	CASGPSGYSYEQYF
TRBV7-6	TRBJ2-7	CASSPRTSWSSYEQYF
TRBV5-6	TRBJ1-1	CASSLVQYTEAFF
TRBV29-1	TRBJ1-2	CSLTRPPNYGYTF
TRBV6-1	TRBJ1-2	CASSENEGIYGYTF
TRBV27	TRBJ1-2	CASSFAGTANYGYTF
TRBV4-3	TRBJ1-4	CASSQDRALNEKLFF
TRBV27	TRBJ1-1	CASNAGQGGTEAFF
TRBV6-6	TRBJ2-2	CASSPLAGPNTGELFF
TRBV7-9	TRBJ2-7	CASSSDRGSGEQYF
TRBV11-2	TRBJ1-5	CASSLTGGNQPQHF
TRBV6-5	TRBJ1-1	CASSYGRGTEAFF
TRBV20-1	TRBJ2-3	CSASVVTASRASTDTQYF
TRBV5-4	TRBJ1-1	CASSLGADRNTEAFF
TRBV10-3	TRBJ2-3	CAISGQRGGTTDTQYF
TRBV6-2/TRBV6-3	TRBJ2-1	CASSYLTGAPTNEQFF
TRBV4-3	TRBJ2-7	CASSQELAGTYEQYF
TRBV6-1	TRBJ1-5	CASSDHRVGQPQHF
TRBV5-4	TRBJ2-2	CASSASGTSGIWGTGELFF
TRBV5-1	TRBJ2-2	CASSLSGQLTGELFF
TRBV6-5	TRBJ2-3	CASRPAGPGSDTQYF
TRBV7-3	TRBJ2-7	CASSPSGSFYEQYF
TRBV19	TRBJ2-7	CASSSPDSYEQYF
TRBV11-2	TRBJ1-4	CASSTTGGYEKLFF
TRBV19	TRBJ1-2	CASSRDRGGGLGYGYTF
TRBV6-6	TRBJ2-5	CASSFSGETQYF
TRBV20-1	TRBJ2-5	CSAHRGETQYF
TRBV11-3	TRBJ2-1	CASSFGGGGSYNEQFF